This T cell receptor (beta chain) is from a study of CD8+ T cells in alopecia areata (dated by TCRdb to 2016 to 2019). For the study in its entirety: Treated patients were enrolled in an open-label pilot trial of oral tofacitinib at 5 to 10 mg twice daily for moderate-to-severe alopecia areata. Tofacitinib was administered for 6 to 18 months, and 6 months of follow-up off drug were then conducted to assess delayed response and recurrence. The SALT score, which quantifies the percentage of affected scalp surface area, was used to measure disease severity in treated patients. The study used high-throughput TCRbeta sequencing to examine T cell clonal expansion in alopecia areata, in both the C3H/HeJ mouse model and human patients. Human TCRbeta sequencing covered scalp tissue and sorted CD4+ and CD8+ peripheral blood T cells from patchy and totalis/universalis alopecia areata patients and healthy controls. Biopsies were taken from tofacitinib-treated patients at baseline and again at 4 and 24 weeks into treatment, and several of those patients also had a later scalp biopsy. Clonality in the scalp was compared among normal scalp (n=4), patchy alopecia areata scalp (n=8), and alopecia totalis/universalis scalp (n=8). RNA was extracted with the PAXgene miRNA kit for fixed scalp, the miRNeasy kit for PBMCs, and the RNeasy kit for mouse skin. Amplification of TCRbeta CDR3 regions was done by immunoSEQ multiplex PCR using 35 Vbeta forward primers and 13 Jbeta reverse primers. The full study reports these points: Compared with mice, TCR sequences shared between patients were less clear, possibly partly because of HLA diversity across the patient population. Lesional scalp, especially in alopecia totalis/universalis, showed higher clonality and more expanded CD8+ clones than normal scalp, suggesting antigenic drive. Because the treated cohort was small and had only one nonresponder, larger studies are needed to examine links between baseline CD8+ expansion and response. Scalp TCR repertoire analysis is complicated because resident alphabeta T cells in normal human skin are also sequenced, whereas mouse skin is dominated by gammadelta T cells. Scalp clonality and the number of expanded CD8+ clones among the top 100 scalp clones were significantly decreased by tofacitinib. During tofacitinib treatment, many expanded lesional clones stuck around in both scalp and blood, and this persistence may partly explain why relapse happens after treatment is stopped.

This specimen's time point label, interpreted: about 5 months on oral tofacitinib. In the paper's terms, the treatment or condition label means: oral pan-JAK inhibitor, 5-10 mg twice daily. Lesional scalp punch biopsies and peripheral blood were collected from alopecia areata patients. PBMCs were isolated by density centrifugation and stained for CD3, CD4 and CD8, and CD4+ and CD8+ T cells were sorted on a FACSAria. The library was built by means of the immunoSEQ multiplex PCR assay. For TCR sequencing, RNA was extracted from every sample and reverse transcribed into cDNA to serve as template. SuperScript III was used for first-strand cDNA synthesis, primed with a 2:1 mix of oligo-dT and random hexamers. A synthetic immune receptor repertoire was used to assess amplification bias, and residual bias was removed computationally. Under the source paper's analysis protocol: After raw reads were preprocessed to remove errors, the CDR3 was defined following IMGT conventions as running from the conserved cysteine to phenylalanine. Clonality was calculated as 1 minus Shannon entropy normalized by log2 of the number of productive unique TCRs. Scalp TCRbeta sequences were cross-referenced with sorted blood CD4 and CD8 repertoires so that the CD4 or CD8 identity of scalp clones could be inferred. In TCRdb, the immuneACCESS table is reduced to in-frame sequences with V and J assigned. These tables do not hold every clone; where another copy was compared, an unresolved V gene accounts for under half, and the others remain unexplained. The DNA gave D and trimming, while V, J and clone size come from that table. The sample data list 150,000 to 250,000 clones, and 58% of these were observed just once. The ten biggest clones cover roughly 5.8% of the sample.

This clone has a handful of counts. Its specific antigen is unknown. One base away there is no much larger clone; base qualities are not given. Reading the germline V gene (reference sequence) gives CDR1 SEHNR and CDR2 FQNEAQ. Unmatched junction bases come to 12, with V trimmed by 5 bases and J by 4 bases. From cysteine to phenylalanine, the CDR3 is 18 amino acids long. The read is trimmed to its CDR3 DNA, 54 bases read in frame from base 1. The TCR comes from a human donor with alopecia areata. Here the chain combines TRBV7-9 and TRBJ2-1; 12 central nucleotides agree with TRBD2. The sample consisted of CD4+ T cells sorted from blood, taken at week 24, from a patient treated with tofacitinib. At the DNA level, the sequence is TGTGCCAGCAGCCGTGATCCAACTAGCGGGAGGAGGTACAATGAGCAGTTCTTC. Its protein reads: CASSRDPTSGRRYNEQFF.